The rows below give T cell receptor beta chains drawn from one sample of a study of blood T cell repertoires in COVID-19. The repertoire was sequenced with immunoSEQ multiplex PCR; TCRdb's copy has only in-frame clones and lacks some. This sample yields just under 150,000 clones, of which approximately 89% are seen a single time; about 1.6% belongs to the top ten. The sequenced sample was peripheral blood. The origin of the receptors is a human donor in a cohort sampled during active COVID-19. CDR3s leave out the opening cysteine and the closing phenylalanine or tryptophan. A D gene is named only where the DNA matches it firmly.

V gene,D gene,J gene,CDR3 protein
TRBV5-6,.,TRBJ1-1,ASSRGPVEAF
TRBV25-1,.,TRBJ1-1,ASSSHRKAF
TRBV9,TRBD1,TRBJ2-1,ASSPSGTGDYNEQF
TRBV4-2,.,TRBJ2-1,ASSQELENEQF
TRBV2,TRBD1,TRBJ1-2,ASSQDRGRNYGYT
TRBV6-6,.,TRBJ1-3,ASSRRTGNTIY
TRBV4-1,.,TRBJ1-1,ASSPGSIKGLNTEAF
TRBV5-1,TRBD1,TRBJ1-2,ASSLASGQILYGYT
TRBV7-2,.,TRBJ1-3,ASSLGFFDTDNTIY
TRBV5-1,.,TRBJ1-4,ASGTTTNEKLF
TRBV30,TRBD2,TRBJ2-3,AWSPGLAGGASTDTQY
TRBV3-1/TRBV3-2,TRBD1,TRBJ2-7,ASSQGQGWFYEQY
TRBV12-3/TRBV12-4,.,TRBJ1-3,ASNTGSDTIY
TRBV7-2,TRBD2,TRBJ2-5,ASSLAGVGTSGEIPKTQY
TRBV25-1,.,TRBJ1-1,ASSEYAGKNTEAF
TRBV3-1/TRBV3-2,.,TRBJ2-5,ASSLKLTSKETQY
TRBV2,TRBD1,TRBJ1-6,ASTRTGYNSPLH
TRBV7-9,.,TRBJ1-6,ASSLDGGNSPLH
TRBV4-3,.,TRBJ2-5,ASSQELRETQY
TRBV11-2,TRBD2,TRBJ2-5,ASSTGGPETQY
TRBV27,.,TRBJ1-1,ASSFRGRSTEAF
TRBV11-2,.,TRBJ1-2,ASTPRLNYGYT
TRBV7-8,.,TRBJ1-2,ASSLVGEKFYGYT
TRBV5-4,.,TRBJ1-1,ASSLRGGNTEAF
TRBV6-5,.,TRBJ2-3,ASRYAGSDTQY
TRBV7-8,.,TRBJ1-4,ASSLAGAVEKLF
TRBV6-1,.,TRBJ1-2,ASSEFGRGGGELGYT
TRBV5-1,.,TRBJ2-5,ASSLAREVETQY
TRBV5-1,TRBD2,TRBJ2-3,ASSWGRTSGTTDTQY
TRBV6-5,TRBD1,TRBJ2-1,ASQDRDSYNEQF
TRBV12-3/TRBV12-4,.,TRBJ2-7,ASTRQGWNEQY
TRBV2,TRBD1,TRBJ2-5,ASSTDRWGTQY
TRBV18,.,TRBJ2-7,ASSPTRKSSYEQY
TRBV7-9,.,TRBJ1-1,ASSLVAGGGTEAF
TRBV19,TRBD1,TRBJ2-5,ASRQGRETQY
TRBV6-2/TRBV6-3,.,TRBJ1-5,ASSYGRDNQPQH
TRBV4-2,TRBD2,TRBJ2-7,ASSQGSGGAYEQY
TRBV10-1,.,TRBJ1-6,ASTIGGGPYNSPLH
TRBV10-3,.,TRBJ1-5,AIGAGPPDEQPQH
TRBV29-1,TRBD1,TRBJ2-3,SVRGPPDTQY
TRBV5-4,.,TRBJ2-5,ASSVTGSQETQY
TRBV4-1,TRBD1,TRBJ1-6,ASSQVPGQGSSPLH
TRBV6-6,.,TRBJ1-6,ASRWTRSDNSPLH
TRBV9,.,TRBJ2-5,ASSPPQRGGGETQY
TRBV7-2,.,TRBJ2-4,ASSLAWQQGIQY
TRBV18,.,TRBJ2-5,ASSLTSYETQY
TRBV5-1,TRBD1,TRBJ2-1,ASSLQGAFGEQF
TRBV10-1,TRBD1,TRBJ2-3,ASSEAQGYARDTQY
TRBV6-1,TRBD1,TRBJ1-2,ASSEGPGGNYGYT